A selection of T cell receptor beta chains follows, all from one sample in a study of shared clonotypes between healthy human individuals. Clones were read by immunoSEQ multiplex PCR, and TCRdb kept only the in-frame ones, dropping some. Among about 1 million clones, about 75% were seen once, and the ten largest hold about 1.4%. The sample taken for sequencing was memory CD4+ T cells sorted from blood. The receptors here all came from a man aged 18 to 30 in good health. The CDR3 runs from the conserved cysteine through the conserved F or W. A D gene is named only where the DNA matches it firmly. Clone sizes are given selectively: once, few, many, or a class where the clone is expanded.

D: TRBD1
V: TRBV6-1
J: TRBJ1-5
size: -
CDR3: CASSARQGFSNQPQHF
DNA: TGTGCCAGCAGTGCCCGACAGGGGTTTAGCAATCAGCCCCAGCATTTT

D: -
V: TRBV7-3
J: TRBJ1-1
size: -
CDR3: CASSLNGNTEAFF
DNA: TGTGCCAGCAGCTTAAACGGGAACACTGAAGCTTTCTTT

D: -
V: TRBV7-2
J: TRBJ2-3
size: -
CDR3: CASSFGGTDTQYF
DNA: TGTGCCAGCAGCTTCGGGGGTACAGATACGCAGTATTTT

D: -
V: TRBV6-6
J: TRBJ2-1
size: -
CDR3: CASSYGGPELNEQFF
DNA: TGTGCCAGCAGTTACGGTGGCCCAGAACTGAATGAGCAGTTCTTC

D: -
V: TRBV6-1
J: TRBJ1-5
size: -
CDR3: CASSDPLGIEPQHF
DNA: TGTGCCAGCAGTGACCCGCTGGGGATAGAGCCCCAGCATTTT

D: TRBD1
V: TRBV10-3
J: TRBJ1-2
size: -
CDR3: CAIKGDSDPNYGYTF
DNA: TGTGCCATCAAGGGGGACAGCGACCCTAACTATGGCTACACCTTC

D: -
V: TRBV15
J: TRBJ2-7
size: -
CDR3: CATSRSVISYEQYF
DNA: TGTGCCACCAGCAGAAGTGTTATCTCCTACGAGCAGTACTTC

D: TRBD1
V: TRBV7-2
J: TRBJ2-5
size: -
CDR3: CASSSGQGVGETQYF
DNA: TGTGCCAGCAGCTCGGGACAGGGGGTAGGAGAGACCCAGTACTTC

D: TRBD2
V: TRBV7-2
J: TRBJ2-1
size: once
CDR3: CASSLGLAGYNEQFF
DNA: TGTGCCAGCAGCTTAGGCCTAGCGGGATACAATGAGCAGTTCTTC

D: TRBD2
V: TRBV19
J: TRBJ2-1
size: -
CDR3: CASSIGLAGAHEQFF
DNA: TGTGCCAGTAGTATCGGACTAGCGGGAGCCCATGAGCAGTTCTTC

D: TRBD1
V: TRBV5-1
J: TRBJ1-6
size: -
CDR3: CASSLGTGGNSPLHF
DNA: TGCGCCAGCAGCTTAGGGACAGGGGGAAATTCACCCCTCCACTTT

D: -
V: TRBV18
J: TRBJ2-2
size: -
CDR3: CASSPTLDTGELFF
DNA: TGTGCCAGCTCACCAACGTTGGACACCGGGGAGCTGTTTTTT

D: -
V: TRBV5-6
J: TRBJ2-7
size: once
CDR3: CASSLLRAVEQYF
DNA: TGTGCCAGCAGCTTATTAAGGGCCGTGGAGCAGTACTTC

D: -
V: TRBV6-1
J: TRBJ2-7
size: -
CDR3: CASSTRGRSEQYF
DNA: TGTGCCAGCAGTACAAGGGGGAGGAGCGAGCAGTACTTC

D: TRBD1
V: TRBV18
J: TRBJ2-2
size: few
CDR3: CASSRQGLANTGELFF
DNA: TGTGCCAGCTCAAGACAGGGCTTGGCGAACACCGGGGAGCTGTTTTTT

D: TRBD1
V: TRBV5-1
J: TRBJ2-1
size: -
CDR3: CASSEMGQRPYNEQFF
DNA: TGCGCCAGCAGCGAGATGGGACAGAGACCCTACAATGAGCAGTTCTTC

D: TRBD1
V: TRBV30
J: TRBJ2-7
size: -
CDR3: CAWSPTQGRQYF
DNA: TGTGCCTGGAGTCCAACACAGGGGAGGCAGTACTTC

D: -
V: TRBV7-8
J: TRBJ2-7
size: -
CDR3: CASSLALPQGGHEQYF
DNA: TGTGCCAGCAGCTTAGCGTTACCACAGGGCGGGCACGAGCAGTACTTC

D: -
V: TRBV5-5
J: TRBJ2-3
size: -
CDR3: CASSFSPLTGRSDTQYF
DNA: TGTGCCAGCAGCTTCTCCCCGCTGACAGGGAGGTCAGATACGCAGTATTTT

D: -
V: TRBV30
J: TRBJ1-2
size: -
CDR3: CAWNRQPDNYGYTF
DNA: TGTGCCTGGAACCGACAGCCTGATAACTATGGCTACACCTTC

D: -
V: TRBV5-4
J: TRBJ2-5
size: -
CDR3: CASSVGGPQETQYF
DNA: TGTGCCAGCAGCGTCGGGGGGCCCCAAGAGACCCAGTACTTC

D: -
V: TRBV10-1
J: TRBJ2-2
size: -
CDR3: CASSDSFLNTGELFF
DNA: TGCGCCAGCAGTGATTCGTTCCTTAACACCGGGGAGCTGTTTTTT

D: TRBD1
V: TRBV7-8
J: TRBJ2-6
size: -
CDR3: CASSLRDRGRSGANVLTF
DNA: TGTGCCAGCAGCTTAAGGGACAGGGGCCGCTCTGGGGCCAACGTCCTGACTTTC

D: -
V: TRBV11-3
J: TRBJ2-1
size: -
CDR3: CASSLRGALDNEQFF
DNA: TGTGCCAGCAGCCTCAGGGGGGCACTTGACAATGAGCAGTTCTTC

D: TRBD2
V: TRBV9
J: TRBJ2-1
size: -
CDR3: CASSGGLVNNEQFF
DNA: TGTGCCAGCAGCGGAGGACTAGTCAACAATGAGCAGTTCTTC

D: -
V: TRBV7-3
J: TRBJ1-5
size: -
CDR3: CASSLVAGSNQPQHF
DNA: TGTGCCAGCAGCTTAGTAGCGGGCTCAAATCAGCCCCAGCATTTT

D: -
V: TRBV13
J: TRBJ1-2
size: few
CDR3: CASTPPGETANYGYTF
DNA: TGTGCCAGCACCCCCCCCGGCGAGACAGCTAACTATGGCTACACCTTC

D: -
V: TRBV30
J: TRBJ2-1
size: -
CDR3: CAWSRKSYNEQFF
DNA: TGTGCCTGGAGTCGTAAGTCCTACAATGAGCAGTTCTTC

D: -
V: TRBV4-3
J: TRBJ2-1
size: -
CDR3: CASSQDISTSSYNEQFF
DNA: TGCGCCAGCAGCCAAGATATTAGCACTTCCTCCTACAATGAGCAGTTCTTC

D: TRBD1
V: TRBV28
J: TRBJ1-5
size: -
CDR3: CASSPPSGGQPQHF
DNA: TGTGCCAGCAGCCCACCGTCAGGGGGGCAGCCCCAGCATTTT

D: -
V: TRBV6-1
J: TRBJ1-5
size: once
CDR3: CASTITDGNNQPQHF
DNA: TGTGCCAGCACCATAACGGACGGGAACAATCAGCCCCAGCATTTT

D: -
V: TRBV11-2
J: TRBJ2-7
size: -
CDR3: CASSSTGGVNEQYF
DNA: TGTGCCAGCAGCTCTACAGGGGGGGTTAACGAGCAGTACTTC

D: -
V: TRBV19
J: TRBJ1-1
size: -
CDR3: CASSIWGRGLGMNTEAFF
DNA: TGTGCCAGTAGTATTTGGGGCAGGGGATTGGGAATGAACACTGAAGCTTTCTTT